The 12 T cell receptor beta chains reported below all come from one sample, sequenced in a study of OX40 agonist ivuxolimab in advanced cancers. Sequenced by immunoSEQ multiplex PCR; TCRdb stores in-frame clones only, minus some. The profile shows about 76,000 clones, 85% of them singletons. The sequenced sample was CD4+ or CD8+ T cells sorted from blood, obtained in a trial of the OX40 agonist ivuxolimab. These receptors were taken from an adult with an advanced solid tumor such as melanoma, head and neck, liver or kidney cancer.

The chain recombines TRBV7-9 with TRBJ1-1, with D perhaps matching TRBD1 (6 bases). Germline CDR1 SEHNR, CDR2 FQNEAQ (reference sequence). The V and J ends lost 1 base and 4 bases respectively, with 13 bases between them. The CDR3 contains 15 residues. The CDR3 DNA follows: TGTGCCAGCAGCTTAGATCTGGGGGCGACCACTGAAGCTTTCTTT. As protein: CASSLDLGATTEAFF.

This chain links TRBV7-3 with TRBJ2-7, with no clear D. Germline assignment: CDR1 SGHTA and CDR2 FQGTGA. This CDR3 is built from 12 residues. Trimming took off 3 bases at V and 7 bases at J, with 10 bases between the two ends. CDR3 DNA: TGTGCCAGCAGCTTGGACGGCTTTGAGCAGTACTTC. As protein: CASSLDGFEQYF.

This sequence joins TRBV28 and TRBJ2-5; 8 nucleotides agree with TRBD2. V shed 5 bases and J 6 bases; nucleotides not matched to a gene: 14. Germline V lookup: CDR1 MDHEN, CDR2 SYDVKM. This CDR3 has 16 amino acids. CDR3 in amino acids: CASSAPGLEGSQTQYF. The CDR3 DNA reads TGTGCCAGCAGTGCCCCGGGACTAGAAGGGTCACAGACCCAGTACTTC. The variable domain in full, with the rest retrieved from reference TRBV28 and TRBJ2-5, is DVKVTQSSRYLVKRTGEKVFLECVQDMDHENMFWYRQDPGLGLRLIYFSYDVKMKEKGDIPEGYSVSREKKERFSLILESASTNQTSMYLCASSAPGLEGSQTQYFGPGTRLLVL.

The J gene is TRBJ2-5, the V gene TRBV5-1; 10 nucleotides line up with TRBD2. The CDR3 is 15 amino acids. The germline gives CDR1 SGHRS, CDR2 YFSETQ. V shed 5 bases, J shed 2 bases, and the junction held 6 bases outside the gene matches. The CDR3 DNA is TGCGCCAGCAGGCAGACTAGCGGGCCACAAGAGACCCAGTACTTC. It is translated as CASRQTSGPQETQYF.

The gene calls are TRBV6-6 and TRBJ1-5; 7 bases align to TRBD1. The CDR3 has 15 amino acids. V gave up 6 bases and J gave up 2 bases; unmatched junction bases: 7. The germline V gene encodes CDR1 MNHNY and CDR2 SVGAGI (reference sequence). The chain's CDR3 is CASSTDRKGNQPQHF. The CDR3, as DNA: TGTGCCAGCAGCACGGACAGGAAGGGCAATCAGCCCCAGCATTTT.

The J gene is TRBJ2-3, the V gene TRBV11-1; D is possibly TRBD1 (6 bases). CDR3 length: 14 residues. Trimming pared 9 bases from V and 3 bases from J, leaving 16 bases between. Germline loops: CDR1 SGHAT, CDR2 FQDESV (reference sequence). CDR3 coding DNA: TGTGCCAGTATGGACAGATACTTGACAGATACGCAGTATTTT. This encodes CASMDRYLTDTQYF.

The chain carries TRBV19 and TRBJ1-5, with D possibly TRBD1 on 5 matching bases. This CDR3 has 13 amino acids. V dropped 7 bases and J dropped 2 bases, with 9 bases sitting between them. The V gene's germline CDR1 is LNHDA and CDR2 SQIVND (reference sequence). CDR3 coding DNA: TGTGCCAGTACAGGGTATGGCAATCAGCCCCAGCATTTT. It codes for CASTGYGNQPQHF.

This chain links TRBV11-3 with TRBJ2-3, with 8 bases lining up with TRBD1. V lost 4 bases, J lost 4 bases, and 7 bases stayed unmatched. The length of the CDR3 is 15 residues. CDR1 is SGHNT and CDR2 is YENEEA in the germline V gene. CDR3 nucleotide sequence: TGTGCCAGCAGCTCCGGACAGGGAGGCTCAGATACGCAGTATTTT. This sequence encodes CASSSGQGGSDTQYF.

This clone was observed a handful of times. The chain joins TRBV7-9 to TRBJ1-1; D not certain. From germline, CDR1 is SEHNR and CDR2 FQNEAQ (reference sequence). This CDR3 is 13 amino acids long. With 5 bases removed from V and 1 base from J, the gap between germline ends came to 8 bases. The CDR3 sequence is CASSNNRNTEAFF. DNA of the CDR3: TGTGCCAGCAGCAACAACAGGAACACTGAAGCTTTCTTT. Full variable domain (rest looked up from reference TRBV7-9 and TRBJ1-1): DTGVSQNPRHKITKRGQNVTFRCDPISEHNRLYWYRQTLGQGPEFLTYFQNEAQLEKSRLLSDRFSAERPKGSFSTLEIQRTEQGDSAMYLCASSNNRNTEAFFGQGTRLTVV.

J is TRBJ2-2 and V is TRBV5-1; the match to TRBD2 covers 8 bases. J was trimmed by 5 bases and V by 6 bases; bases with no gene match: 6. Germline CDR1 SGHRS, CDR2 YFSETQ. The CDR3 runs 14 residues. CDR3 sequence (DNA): TGCGCCAGCAACTTAGCGGGGAGTACCGGGGAGCTGTTTTTT. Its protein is CASNLAGSTGELFF.

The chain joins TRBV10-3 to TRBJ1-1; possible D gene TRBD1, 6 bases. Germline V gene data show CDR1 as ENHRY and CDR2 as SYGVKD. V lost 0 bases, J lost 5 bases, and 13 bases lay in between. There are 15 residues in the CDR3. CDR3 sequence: CAISESDGGQTEAFF. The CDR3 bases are TGTGCCATCAGTGAGTCCGACGGGGGGCAGACTGAAGCTTTCTTT.

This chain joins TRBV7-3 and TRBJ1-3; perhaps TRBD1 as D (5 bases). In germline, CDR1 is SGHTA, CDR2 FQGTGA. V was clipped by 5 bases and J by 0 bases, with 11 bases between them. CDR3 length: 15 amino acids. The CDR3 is CASSASRDSGNTIYF. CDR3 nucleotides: TGTGCCAGCAGCGCCAGCAGGGACTCTGGAAACACCATATATTTT.